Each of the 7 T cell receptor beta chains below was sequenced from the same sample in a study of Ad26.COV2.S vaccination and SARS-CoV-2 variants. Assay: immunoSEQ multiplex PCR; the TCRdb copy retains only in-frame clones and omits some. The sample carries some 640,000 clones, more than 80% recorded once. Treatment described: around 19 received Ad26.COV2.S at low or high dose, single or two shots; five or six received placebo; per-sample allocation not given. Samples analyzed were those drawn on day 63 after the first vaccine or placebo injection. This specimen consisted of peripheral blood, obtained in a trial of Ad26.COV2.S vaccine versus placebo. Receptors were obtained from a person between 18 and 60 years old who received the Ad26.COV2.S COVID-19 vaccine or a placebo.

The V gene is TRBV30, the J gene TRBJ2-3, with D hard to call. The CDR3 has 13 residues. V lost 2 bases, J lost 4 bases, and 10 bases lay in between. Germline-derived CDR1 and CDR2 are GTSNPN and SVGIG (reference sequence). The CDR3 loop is CAWSRATADTQYF. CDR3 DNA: TGTGCCTGGAGTCGGGCGACGGCAGATACGCAGTATTTT.

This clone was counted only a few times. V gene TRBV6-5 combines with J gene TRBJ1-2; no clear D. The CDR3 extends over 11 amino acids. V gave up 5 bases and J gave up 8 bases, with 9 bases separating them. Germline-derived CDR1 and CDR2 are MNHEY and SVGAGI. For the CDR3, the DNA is TGTGCCAGCAGTCCAGACGCCGGCTACACCTTC. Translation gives CASSPDAGYTF.

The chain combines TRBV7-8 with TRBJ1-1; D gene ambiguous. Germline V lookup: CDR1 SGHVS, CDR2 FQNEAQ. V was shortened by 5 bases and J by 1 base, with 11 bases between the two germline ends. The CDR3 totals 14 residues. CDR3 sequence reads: CASSQWASNTEAFF. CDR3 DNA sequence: TGTGCCAGCAGCCAATGGGCCTCGAACACTGAAGCTTTCTTT.

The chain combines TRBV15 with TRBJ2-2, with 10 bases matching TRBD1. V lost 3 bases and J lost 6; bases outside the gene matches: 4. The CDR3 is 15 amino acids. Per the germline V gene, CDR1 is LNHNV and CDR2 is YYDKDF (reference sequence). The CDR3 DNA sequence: TGTGCCACCAGCAGTCGGGACAGGGGCCCCGGGGAGCTGTTTTTT. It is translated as CATSSRDRGPGELFF.

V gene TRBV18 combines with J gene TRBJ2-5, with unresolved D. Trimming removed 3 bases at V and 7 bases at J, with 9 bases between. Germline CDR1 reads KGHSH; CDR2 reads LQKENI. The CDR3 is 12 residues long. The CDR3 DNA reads TGTGCCAGCTCACCCCCCTTAGGGACCCAGTACTTC. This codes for CASSPPLGTQYF.

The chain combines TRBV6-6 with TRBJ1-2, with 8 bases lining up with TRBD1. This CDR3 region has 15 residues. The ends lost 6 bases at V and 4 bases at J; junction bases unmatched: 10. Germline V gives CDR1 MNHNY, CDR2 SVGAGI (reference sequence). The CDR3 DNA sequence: TGTGCCAGCAGGATCCCGGGACAGGAGTTCTATGGCTACACCTTC. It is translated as CASRIPGQEFYGYTF.

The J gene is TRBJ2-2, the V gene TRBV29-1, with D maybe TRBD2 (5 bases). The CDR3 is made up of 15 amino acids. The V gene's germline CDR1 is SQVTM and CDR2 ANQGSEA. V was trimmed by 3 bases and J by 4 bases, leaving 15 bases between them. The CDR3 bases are TGCAGCGTTGATTCGGGGTTGGGTGGCACCGGGGAGCTGTTTTTT. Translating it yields CSVDSGLGGTGELFF.